A single sample is the source of the 15 T cell receptor beta chains below, sequenced in a study of T cell repertoires in cytomegalovirus infection. TCRdb used MiXCR to reprocess the reads, holding one entry per CDR3 protein. Here the sample spans around 450,000 distinct CDR3 sequences, approximately 32% being singletons. Sequencing was done on a sample of PBMCs. The receptors shown here come from a human donor in good health (CMV status not recorded). Some clones in this sample may be carry-over from other donors' samples.

This chain uses TRBV18 with TRBJ2-1; 9 positions agree with TRBD2. The junction had 6 bases not matched to a gene; V was cut back by 2 bases and J by 4 bases. Looked up from germline, CDR1 is KGHSH and CDR2 is LQKENI. This CDR3 is built from 16 residues. CDR3 in amino acids: CASSPISGGPYNEQFF. In DNA, the CDR3 is TGTGCCAGCTCACCAATCAGCGGGGGGCCTTACAATGAGCAGTTCTTC.

V usage is TRBV24-1 and J usage is TRBJ2-2; D call uncertain. Germline lookup yields CDR1 KGHDR and CDR2 SFDVKD. The length of the CDR3 is 15 residues. V lost 3 bases and J 0 bases, leaving 7 bases between the germline ends. In nucleotides, the CDR3 is TGTGCCACCAGTGATCACTCTCCGAACACCGGGGAGCTGTTTTTT. Translation: CATSDHSPNTGELFF.

V and J are TRBV7-2 and TRBJ2-7, with D tentatively TRBD1 (5 bases). The V end lost 9 bases, the J end lost 7 bases, and 31 bases lay between the germline ends. There are 17 residues in the CDR3. Germline CDR1 and CDR2: SGHTA and FQGNSA. CDR3 DNA sequence: TGTGCCAGAAGCAAAGGGGTACCGTTCGGACATTTCATGGAGCAGTACTTC. It translates to CARSKGVPFGHFMEQYF.

This clonotype occurred a few times. The V call is TRBV7-9, the J call TRBJ2-1; maybe TRBD1 (5 bases). The V gene's germline CDR1 is SEHNR and CDR2 FQNEAQ (reference sequence). This CDR3 region has 12 residues. With 5 bases removed from V and 8 bases from J, the gap between germline ends came to 10 bases. As DNA, the CDR3 is TGTGCCAGCAGCGGCCAGGGTTATGAGCAGTTCTTC. Translated: CASSGQGYEQFF.

This clonotype was counted a few times. The rearrangement uses TRBV5-4 and TRBJ1-1; tentatively, D is TRBD1 (6 bases). The CDR3 runs 14 residues. In germline, CDR1 is SGHNT, CDR2 YYREEE (reference sequence). V lost 6 bases and J 5 bases, leaving 17 bases between the germline ends. CDR3 DNA sequence: TGTGCCAGCAACCTACAGGGTCTAAGGACTGAAGCTTTCTTT. As protein: CASNLQGLRTEAFF.

This clonotype has more than one count but fewer than ten. CDR3 sequence reads: CAISQGGENSPLHF. The CDR3 DNA reads as TGTGCCATCAGTCAAGGGGGGGAAAATTCACCCCTCCACTTT. The J gene is TRBJ1-6, the V gene TRBV10-3, with a weak D call TRBD1 (6 bases). The CDR3 totals 14 residues. V gave up 5 bases and J gave up 7 bases, with 12 bases separating them. Germline CDR1 is ENHRY and CDR2 is SYGVKD.

The CDR3, as DNA: TGTGCCACCAGCACTATAGCGGAGGGGTCCGGGGAGCTGTTTTTT. It encodes CATSTIAEGSGELFF. V gene TRBV15 combines with J gene TRBJ2-2, with D possibly being TRBD2 (6 bases). This CDR3 spans 15 amino acids. Germline V gives CDR1 LNHNV, CDR2 YYDKDF (reference sequence). The V end was cut by 4 bases, the J end by 6 bases, with 15 bases between.

This clonotype turned up a few times. V usage is TRBV27 and J usage is TRBJ2-7; D may match TRBD1 or TRBD2 (5 bases each). V was trimmed by 0 bases and J by 2 bases, leaving 11 bases between them. The CDR3 contains 15 residues. The germline CDR1 and CDR2 sequences are MNHEY and SMNVEV (reference sequence). The CDR3 DNA sequence: TGTGCCAGCAGTTTATCAGGGACGGCTCCCTACGAGCAGTACTTC. This gives the protein CASSLSGTAPYEQYF.

This clonotype showed up many times. The rearrangement joins TRBV7-2 to TRBJ2-5; weak D call: TRBD1 (6 bases). This CDR3 spans 13 amino acids. Looked up from germline, CDR1 is SGHTA and CDR2 is FQGNSA. V was trimmed by 4 bases and J by 5 bases, leaving 11 bases between them. The DNA for the CDR3 is TGTGCCAGCAGCTCCGCAGGGGTGGAGACCCAGTACTTC. Its translation: CASSSAGVETQYF.

This clonotype appeared many times. The V and J genes are TRBV7-2 and TRBJ2-7, with D unresolved. Germline V gene data show CDR1 as SGHTA and CDR2 as FQGNSA. The V gene lost 0 bases and the J gene lost 4 bases, with 7 bases spanning the gap. CDR3 length equals 13 residues. The CDR3 DNA reads as TGTGCCAGCAGCTTAGCTGTAGAGTACGAGCAGTACTTC. Translation: CASSLAVEYEQYF.

V is TRBV6-5 and J is TRBJ1-1; D unresolved. This CDR3 region has 16 residues. Trimming stripped 5 bases from V and 5 bases from J, with 21 bases between. The germline V gene has CDR1 MNHEY and CDR2 SVGAGI. CDR3 in DNA: TGTGCCAGCAGTCAATCAAGGGCGGCGGAGTGGACTGAAGCTTTCTTT. It is translated as CASSQSRAAEWTEAFF.

The J gene is TRBJ1-5, the V gene TRBV5-6; weak D call: TRBD1 (5 bases). The CDR3 sequence is 15 residues long. CDR1 and CDR2 (germline): SGHDT, YYEEEE. The germline V and J ends were trimmed by 1 base and 7 bases, with 15 bases remaining between them. This CDR3 reads CASSLRPGGEQPQHF. In DNA form, the CDR3 reads TGTGCCAGCAGCTTGCGGCCCGGGGGAGAGCAGCCCCAGCATTTT.

This clonotype turned up a few times. The V call is TRBV7-9, the J call TRBJ2-1; TRBD1 is a possible D gene (5 bases). The length of the CDR3 is 15 residues. With 4 bases removed from V and 4 bases from J, the gap between germline ends came to 14 bases. Germline-derived CDR1 and CDR2 are SEHNR and FQNEAQ (reference sequence). The CDR3 DNA is TGTGCCAGCAGCTCCGACAGACATAATTACAATGAGCAGTTCTTC. As protein: CASSSDRHNYNEQFF.

The count of this clonotype is one. One end of the junction is discordant with germline, which a read error may explain. The gene calls are TRBV7-6 and TRBJ1-4; TRBD1 matches 10 bases. The germline V gene has CDR1 SGHVS and CDR2 FNYEAQ. This CDR3 comprises 15 residues. The chain's CDR3 is CASSNPGTGVEKMFF. The CDR3, as DNA: TGTGCCAGCAGCAATCCTGGGACAGGGGTTGAAAAAATGTTTTTT.

Concerning this clonotype: A much larger clone differs from this one at a single base, so this may be a read error. CDR3 DNA sequence: TGTGCCAGCAGCTTAAGACAGGGGGGGTCATATGGCTACCCCTTC. Translating gives CASSLRQGGSYGYPF. The rearrangement joins TRBV11-2 to TRBJ1-2; 9 bases fit TRBD1. Germline CDR1 is SGHAT and CDR2 is FQNNGV. The length of the CDR3 is 15 residues. The complete variable domain, with remaining parts taken from reference TRBV11-2 and TRBJ1-2, reads EAGVAQSPRYKIIEKRQSVAFWCNPISGHATLYWYQQILGQGPKLLIQFQNNGVVDDSQLPKDRFSAERLKGVDSTLKIQPAKLEDSAVYLCASSLRQGGSYGYPFGSGTRLTVV.